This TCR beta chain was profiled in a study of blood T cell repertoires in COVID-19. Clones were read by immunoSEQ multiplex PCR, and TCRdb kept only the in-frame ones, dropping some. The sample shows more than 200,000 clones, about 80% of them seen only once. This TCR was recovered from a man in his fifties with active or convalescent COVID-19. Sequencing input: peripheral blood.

The CDR3 reads CASSFQGFEDNEQFF. The CDR3 coding sequence is TGTGCCAGCAGCTTCCAGGGATTTGAGGACAATGAGCAGTTCTTC. The gene calls are TRBV7-6 and TRBJ2-1, with D possibly TRBD1 on 5 matching bases. This CDR3 is 15 amino acids long. Trimming left V 3 bases short and J 5 bases short, with 14 bases between. In germline, CDR1 is SGHVS, CDR2 FNYEAQ.